Listed below are T cell receptor beta chains from one sample, sequenced in a study of Ad26.COV2.S vaccination and SARS-CoV-2 variants. Some clones are missing from TCRdb's copy, which holds only in-frame ones; the method was immunoSEQ multiplex PCR. The sample holds about 250,000 clones, 87% seen once. Here the sequenced sample was peripheral blood, taken in a trial of Ad26.COV2.S vaccine versus placebo. These receptors were taken from a person aged 18 to 65 who received the Ad26.COV2.S COVID-19 vaccine or a placebo. Each CDR3 is given with its conserved first and last residue. Fields, in order: J gene, clone size, V gene, D gene, CDR3 length, CDR3 protein, CDR3 DNA. A D gene is named only where the DNA matches it firmly. Rows may omit the clone size; those that give it use once, few, many or a size class.

TRBJ1-4	NA	TRBV18	NA	11	CASSPAEKLFF	TGTGCCAGCTCACCGGCTGAAAAACTGTTTTTT
TRBJ2-1	once	TRBV2	TRBD2	15	CASQDPGLAVDEQFF	TGTGCCAGCCAGGACCCGGGACTAGCGGTGGATGAGCAGTTCTTC
TRBJ1-5	few	TRBV7-9	NA	14	CASSVAGMGQPQHF	TGTGCCAGCAGCGTGGCAGGGATGGGTCAGCCCCAGCATTTT
TRBJ2-7	NA	TRBV5-1	NA	14	CASSLSEVSYEQYF	TGCGCCAGCAGCTTATCAGAAGTTTCCTACGAGCAGTACTTC
TRBJ2-1	NA	TRBV5-1	NA	16	CASSLESGSSYNEQFF	TGCGCCAGCAGCTTGGAGTCCGGGAGTTCCTACAATGAGCAGTTCTTC
TRBJ1-2	NA	TRBV6-4	NA	14	CASSPGHETDGYTF	TGTGCCAGCAGTCCGGGACACGAAACCGATGGCTACACCTTC
TRBJ1-1	NA	TRBV7-8	NA	15	CASSLALRRNTEAFF	TGTGCCAGCAGCTTAGCGCTAAGGCGGAACACTGAAGCTTTCTTT
TRBJ1-1	NA	TRBV7-8	NA	13	CASSLVGTSEAFF	TGTGCCAGCAGCTTAGTCGGTACATCTGAAGCTTTCTTT
TRBJ1-2	NA	TRBV7-6	NA	15	CASSQYPGSNYGYTF	TGTGCCAGCAGCCAATACCCAGGTTCTAACTATGGCTACACCTTC
TRBJ1-1	few	TRBV12-3/TRBV12-4	NA	13	CASSPASGLHAFF	TGTGCCAGCAGCCCAGCCTCAGGACTCCACGCTTTCTTT
TRBJ2-2	NA	TRBV6-5	NA	15	CASSPPFSNTGELFF	TGTGCCAGCAGCCCCCCCTTTAGCAATACCGGGGAGCTGTTTTTT
TRBJ2-5	NA	TRBV7-8	NA	15	CASSLALRGWETQYF	TGTGCCAGCAGCTTAGCGCTCCGGGGCTGGGAGACCCAGTACTTC
TRBJ2-3	NA	TRBV11-3	TRBD1	15	CASSHNRGSTDTQYF	TGTGCCAGCAGCCACAACAGGGGGAGCACAGATACGCAGTATTTT
TRBJ2-1	NA	TRBV19	TRBD2	16	CASSPLEALAGGEQFF	TGTGCCAGTAGCCCTCTAGAAGCGCTAGCGGGTGGTGAGCAGTTCTTC
TRBJ2-7	once	TRBV6-5	TRBD1	15	CASTAAGQGSYEQYF	TGTGCCAGCACCGCCGCGGGACAGGGCTCCTACGAGCAGTACTTC
TRBJ2-1	NA	TRBV5-4	NA	17	CASSLAPQGGFYNEQFF	TGTGCCAGCAGCTTGGCCCCGCAGGGTGGGTTCTACAATGAGCAGTTCTTC
TRBJ2-2	many	TRBV7-9	TRBD2	19	CASSFPPGLAGPNTGELFF	TGTGCCAGCAGCTTCCCCCCGGGACTAGCGGGGCCGAACACCGGGGAGCTGTTTTTT
TRBJ2-5	NA	TRBV11-2	NA	15	CASSLTRVPQETQYF	TGTGCCAGCAGCTTAACGCGGGTCCCTCAAGAGACCCAGTACTTC
TRBJ2-4	NA	TRBV27	NA	16	CASSLFRLGAKNIQYF	TGTGCCAGCAGTTTATTCAGGCTGGGAGCCAAAAACATTCAGTACTTC
TRBJ2-1	NA	TRBV5-1	TRBD1	17	CASSLAIGTGVKNEQFF	TGCGCCAGCAGCTTGGCTATCGGGACAGGGGTTAAAAATGAGCAGTTCTTC
TRBJ2-3	NA	TRBV24-1	NA	16	CATSAKGEGLTDTQYF	TGTGCCACCAGTGCTAAGGGGGAGGGTCTTACAGATACGCAGTATTTT
TRBJ1-3	NA	TRBV3-1/TRBV3-2	TRBD1	17	CASSLLGTGGAGNTIYF	TGTGCCAGCAGCTTACTCGGGACAGGGGGCGCCGGAAACACCATATATTTT
TRBJ1-1	NA	TRBV7-9	TRBD1	14	CASSVTGGDTEAFF	TGTGCCAGCAGCGTGACAGGGGGTGACACTGAAGCTTTCTTT
TRBJ2-1	NA	TRBV3-1/TRBV3-2	NA	12	CASSQVVNEQFF	TGTGCCAGCAGCCAAGTGGTCAATGAGCAGTTCTTC
TRBJ1-1	once	TRBV19	TRBD1	15	CASSSYRGMNTEAFF	TGTGCCAGTAGTTCGTACAGGGGAATGAACACTGAAGCTTTCTTT
TRBJ1-2	NA	TRBV7-3	NA	15	CASAPGEGTLYGYTF	TGTGCCAGCGCCCCCGGAGAAGGGACCCTCTATGGCTACACCTTC
TRBJ1-2	NA	TRBV19	NA	15	CASSIWQVGDVGYTF	TGTGCCAGTAGTATTTGGCAGGTGGGGGATGTTGGCTACACCTTC
TRBJ2-1	NA	TRBV5-6	NA	14	CASSYRHISWEQFF	TGTGCCAGCAGCTACCGACATATATCATGGGAGCAGTTCTTC
TRBJ2-4	few	TRBV19	NA	13	CASSLSGGNIQYF	TGTGCCAGTAGTTTGTCAGGAGGGAACATTCAGTACTTC
TRBJ1-1	NA	TRBV15	NA	15	CATSRVIGPNTEAFF	TGTGCCACCAGCAGAGTAATCGGGCCGAACACTGAAGCTTTCTTT
TRBJ2-1	NA	TRBV10-1	TRBD2	15	CAGALSGGDYNEQFF	TGCGCCGGAGCCCTGAGCGGGGGTGACTACAATGAGCAGTTCTTC
TRBJ2-5	NA	TRBV14	NA	13	CASSPGLLETQYF	TGTGCCAGCAGCCCTGGACTATTAGAGACCCAGTACTTC
TRBJ1-1	NA	TRBV4-1	NA	14	CASSQDWGYTEAFF	TGCGCCAGCAGCCAAGATTGGGGTTACACTGAAGCTTTCTTT
TRBJ2-1	NA	TRBV6-2/TRBV6-3	TRBD2	16	CASSHTSGRVLNEQFF	TGTGCCAGCAGCCATACTAGCGGGAGGGTGTTGAATGAGCAGTTCTTC
TRBJ1-3	once	TRBV25-1	NA	16	CASSEGGGSSGNTIYF	TGTGCCAGCAGTGAGGGGGGGGGCAGCTCTGGAAACACCATATATTTT
TRBJ2-1	NA	TRBV18	NA	14	CASSPPGGQDEQFF	TGTGCCAGCTCACCACCGGGGGGGCAGGATGAGCAGTTCTTC
TRBJ2-2	NA	TRBV18	TRBD1	15	CASLAGTGFSGELFF	TGTGCCAGCCTTGCCGGGACAGGGTTTTCCGGGGAGCTGTTTTTT
TRBJ2-1	NA	TRBV9	NA	16	CASSPRRDRSYNEQFF	TGTGCCAGCAGCCCTCGGCGGGATCGCTCCTACAATGAGCAGTTCTTC
TRBJ1-5	NA	TRBV19	NA	16	CASSIRTINSNQPQHF	TGTGCCAGTAGTATCAGGACAATAAATAGCAATCAGCCCCAGCATTTT
TRBJ2-1	NA	TRBV5-4	NA	15	CASSSRTLGYNEQFF	TGTGCCAGCAGTTCCCGGACACTAGGATACAATGAGCAGTTCTTC
TRBJ2-3	NA	TRBV7-2	TRBD2	17	CASSFVSLAGGLNTQYF	TGTGCCAGCAGCTTCGTCTCACTAGCGGGGGGTTTAAATACGCAGTATTTT
TRBJ2-1	once	TRBV9	NA	14	CASSPWTSYNEQFF	TGTGCCAGCAGCCCTTGGACCTCCTACAATGAGCAGTTCTTC
TRBJ2-2	few	TRBV7-9	TRBD2	16	CASALGLAGNTGELFF	TGTGCCAGCGCCCTCGGACTAGCGGGGAACACCGGGGAGCTGTTTTTT
TRBJ1-1	NA	TRBV4-3	TRBD1	16	CASSQYQPGGHTEAFF	TGCGCCAGCAGCCAGTATCAGCCAGGGGGTCACACTGAAGCTTTCTTT
TRBJ1-5	NA	TRBV7-9	NA	14	CASSLGASNQPQHF	TGTGCCAGCAGCTTAGGAGCCTCCAATCAGCCCCAGCATTTT
TRBJ2-5	NA	TRBV19	TRBD2	17	CASSHPGGDSPRGTQYF	TGTGCCAGTAGCCACCCGGGGGGGGACTCCCCACGGGGGACCCAGTACTTC
TRBJ1-2	NA	TRBV28	NA	13	CASTLGGVRGYTF	TGTGCCAGCACCCTGGGAGGGGTTCGAGGCTACACCTTC
TRBJ2-2	NA	TRBV27	NA	18	CASSFHGTFSVSTGELFF	TGTGCCAGCAGTTTCCATGGGACCTTCTCAGTTTCGACCGGGGAGCTGTTTTTT
TRBJ2-7	NA	TRBV6-2/TRBV6-3	TRBD2	16	CASSYSRSGGAYEQYF	TGTGCCAGCAGTTACTCGCGCAGCGGGGGGGCCTACGAGCAGTACTTC
TRBJ1-5	NA	TRBV6-5	NA	14	CASSQGPGNQPQHF	TGTGCCAGCAGCCAGGGACCAGGCAATCAGCCCCAGCATTTT
TRBJ2-3	NA	TRBV18	TRBD1	17	CASSPFNRGVSTDTQYF	TGTGCCAGCTCACCTTTTAACAGGGGGGTGAGCACAGATACGCAGTATTTT
TRBJ1-4	NA	TRBV30	NA	15	CACPQGLVTNEKLFF	TGTGCCTGTCCGCAGGGGCTAGTAACTAATGAAAAACTGTTTTTT
TRBJ1-4	NA	TRBV19	TRBD1	16	CASSIGTGRTNEKLFF	TGTGCCAGTTCCATAGGGACAGGCAGAACTAATGAAAAACTGTTTTTT
TRBJ2-2	once	TRBV5-4	NA	16	CASSLARGGRTGELFF	TGTGCCAGCAGCTTGGCAAGGGGCGGTAGGACCGGGGAGCTGTTTTTT
TRBJ2-7	NA	TRBV18	TRBD1	15	CASSHPGQGDYEQYF	TGTGCCAGCTCGCACCCGGGACAGGGGGATTACGAGCAGTACTTC
TRBJ1-2	NA	TRBV3-1/TRBV3-2	NA	14	CASRIIQGSGGYTF	TGTGCCAGCAGGATTATCCAGGGGTCTGGCGGCTACACCTTC
TRBJ2-7	NA	TRBV6-5	NA	12	CASSLRSNEQYF	TGTGCCAGCAGTTTAAGGTCCAACGAGCAGTACTTC
TRBJ2-2	NA	TRBV14	NA	16	CASSQGPTSNTGELFF	TGTGCCAGCAGCCAGGGACCAACCTCTAACACCGGGGAGCTGTTTTTT
TRBJ1-2	NA	TRBV30	NA	14	CAWYQTADNYGYTF	TGTGCCTGGTACCAGACCGCAGATAACTATGGCTACACCTTC
TRBJ2-2	few	TRBV11-1	NA	15	CASSLRGTGAGELFF	TGTGCCAGCAGCTTAAGAGGGACGGGAGCCGGGGAGCTGTTTTTT